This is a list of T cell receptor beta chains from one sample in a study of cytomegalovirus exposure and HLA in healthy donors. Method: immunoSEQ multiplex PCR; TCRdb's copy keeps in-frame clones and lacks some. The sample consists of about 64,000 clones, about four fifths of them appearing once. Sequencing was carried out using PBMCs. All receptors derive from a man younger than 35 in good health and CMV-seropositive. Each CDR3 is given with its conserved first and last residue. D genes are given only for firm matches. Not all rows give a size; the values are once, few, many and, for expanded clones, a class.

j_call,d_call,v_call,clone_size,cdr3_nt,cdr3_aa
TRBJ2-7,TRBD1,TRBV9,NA,TGTGCCAGCAGCTCAGGGACAGGGGGGCTTAATAGGCAGTACTTC,CASSSGTGGLNRQYF
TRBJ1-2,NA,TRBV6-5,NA,TGTGCCAGCAGTGTTCAAAGGGGGAACTATGGCTACACCTTC,CASSVQRGNYGYTF
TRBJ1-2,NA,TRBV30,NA,TGTGCCTGGAGTGTATTGGGGCTTGGCTACACCTTC,CAWSVLGLGYTF
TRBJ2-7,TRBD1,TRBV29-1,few,TGCAGCTGCCTCGGGACAGGGTCCTACGAGCAGTACTTC,CSCLGTGSYEQYF
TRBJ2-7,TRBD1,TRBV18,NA,TGTGCCAGCTCACCCGGACAGGGAGCCTCGGTGCAGTACTTC,CASSPGQGASVQYF
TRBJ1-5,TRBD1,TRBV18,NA,TGTGCCAGCTCGCCCACAGGGGAAATGACTAGCAATCAGCCCCAGCATTTT,CASSPTGEMTSNQPQHF
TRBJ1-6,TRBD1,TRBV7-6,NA,TGTGCCAGCTCAAGAGAGGGACAGGGGAAAAATTCACCCCTCCACTTT,CASSREGQGKNSPLHF
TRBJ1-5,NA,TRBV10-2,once,TGCGCCAGCAGTGGTTCGGGGGGCGGCAATCAGCCCCAGCATTTT,CASSGSGGGNQPQHF
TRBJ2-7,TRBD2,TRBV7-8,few,TGTGCCAGCAGCCCCATAGCGGGAGACTACTACGAGCAGTACTTC,CASSPIAGDYYEQYF
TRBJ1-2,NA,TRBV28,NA,TGTGCCAGCACCGCTAACTATGGCTACACCTTC,CASTANYGYTF
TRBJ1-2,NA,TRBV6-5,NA,TGTGCCAGCAGGCGAGCCTCGGGGGGCTACACCTTC,CASRRASGGYTF
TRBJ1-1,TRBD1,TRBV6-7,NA,TGTGCCAGCAGTTACCGGGACAGGGGGCGAACTGAAGCTTTCTTT,CASSYRDRGRTEAFF
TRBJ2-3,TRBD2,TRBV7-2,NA,TGTGCCAGCAGCTTCGAGGCGGGAGGCACAGATACGCAGTATTTT,CASSFEAGGTDTQYF
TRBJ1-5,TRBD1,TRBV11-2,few,TGTGCCAGCAGCTTGACAGGGAATCAGCCCCAGCATTTT,CASSLTGNQPQHF
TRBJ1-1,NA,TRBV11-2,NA,TGTGCCAGCAGCTTAGCCCCTCACACTGAAGCTTTCTTT,CASSLAPHTEAFF
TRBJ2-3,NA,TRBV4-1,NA,TGCGCCAGCAGCCCCCTTTGGAAGGGAGGCACAGATACGCAGTATTTT,CASSPLWKGGTDTQYF
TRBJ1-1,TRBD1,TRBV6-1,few,TGTGCCAGCATCGAGGGGACAGGGGTCACTGAAGCTTTCTTT,CASIEGTGVTEAFF
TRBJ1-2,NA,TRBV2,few,TGTGCCAGCAGTGAAGCTACAGGCAACTATGGCTACACCTTC,CASSEATGNYGYTF
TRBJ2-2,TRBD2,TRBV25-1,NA,TGTGCCAGCAGTGAATTCACGGGGGGGAACACCGGGGAGCTGTTTTTT,CASSEFTGGNTGELFF
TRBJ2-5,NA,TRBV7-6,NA,TGTGCCAGCAGCTTAGATTCGGGCGCAGGGCGTGAGACCCAGTACTTC,CASSLDSGAGRETQYF
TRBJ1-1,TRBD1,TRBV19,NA,TGTGCCAGTACCCTGGACAGGGGAGCAGAAGCTTTCTTT,CASTLDRGAEAFF
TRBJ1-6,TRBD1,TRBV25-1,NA,TGTGCCAGCAGTGAATGGGGGACAGGGAATTCACCCCTCCACTTT,CASSEWGTGNSPLHF